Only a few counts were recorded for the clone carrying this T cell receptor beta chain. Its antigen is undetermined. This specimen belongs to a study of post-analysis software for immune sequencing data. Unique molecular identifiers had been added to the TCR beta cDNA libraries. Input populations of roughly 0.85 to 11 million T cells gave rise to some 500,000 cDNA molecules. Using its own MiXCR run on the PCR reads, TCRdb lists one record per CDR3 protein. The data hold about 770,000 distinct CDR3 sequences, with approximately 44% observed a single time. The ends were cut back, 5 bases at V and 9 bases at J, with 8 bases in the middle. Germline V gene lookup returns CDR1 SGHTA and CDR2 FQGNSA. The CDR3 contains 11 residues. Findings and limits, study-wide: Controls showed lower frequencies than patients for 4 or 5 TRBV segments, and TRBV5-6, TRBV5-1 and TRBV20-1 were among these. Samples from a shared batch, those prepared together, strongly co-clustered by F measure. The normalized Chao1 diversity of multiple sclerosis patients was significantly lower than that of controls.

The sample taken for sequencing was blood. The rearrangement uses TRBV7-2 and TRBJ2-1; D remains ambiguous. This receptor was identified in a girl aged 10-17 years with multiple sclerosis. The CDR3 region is CASSTWVEQFF. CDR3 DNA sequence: TGTGCCAGCAGCACGTGGGTTGAGCAGTTCTTC.